This T cell receptor (beta chain) was retrieved from a study of Graves' ophthalmopathy and Graves' hyperthyroidism. The sequenced template was RNA, covering the TCR beta CDR3 region. Investigators did first-round RT-PCR with HTBI primers, then second-round multiplex PCR. Using its own MiXCR run on the multiplex PCR reads, TCRdb lists one record per CDR3 protein. The sample carries around 1.1 million distinct CDR3 sequences, roughly 35% recorded once. The ends lost 4 bases at V and 4 bases at J; junction bases unmatched: 8. This CDR3 is built from 15 residues. In germline, CDR1 is SNHLY, CDR2 FYNNEI. The receptor comes from an adult man with Graves' hyperthyroidism. Material: peripheral blood or thyroid tissue (not recorded which). The chain recombines TRBV2 with TRBJ1-2; 8 nucleotides match TRBD1. The CDR3 region is CASSGGQETSYGYTF. CDR3 coding DNA: TGTGCCAGCAGTGGGGGACAGGAGACCTCCTATGGCTACACCTTC.